Below, 20 T cell receptor beta chains from the same sample are listed, as sequenced in a study of shared clonotypes between healthy human individuals. Clones were read by immunoSEQ multiplex PCR, and TCRdb kept only the in-frame ones, dropping some. Seen here are millions of clones, 85% to 95% observed once, and the top ten hold under 0.45%. The sample consisted of naive CD4+ T cells from PBMCs. This sample's subset: CD45RA+ positively selected. The receptors were sampled from a man younger than 35 in good health. Some clones in this sample may be carry-over from other donors' samples.

The gene calls are TRBV7-6 and TRBJ1-3; no firm D call. Trimming stripped 5 bases from V and 0 bases from J, with 11 bases between. From germline, CDR1 is SGHVS and CDR2 FNYEAQ. The CDR3 loop spans 15 amino acids. This chain's CDR3 is CASSGRTASGNTIYF. CDR3 nucleotide sequence: TGTGCCAGCAGCGGCCGGACGGCCTCTGGAAACACCATATATTTT.

The CDR3, as DNA: TGTGCCAGCAGTTCCGCGGGAGATCCCCTCGCACGAAACACCATATATTTT. Encoded protein: CASSSAGDPLARNTIYF. The chain joins TRBV28 to TRBJ1-3, with D hard to call. Looked up from germline, CDR1 is MDHEN and CDR2 is SYDVKM. With 4 bases removed from V and 5 bases from J, the gap between germline ends came to 21 bases. The CDR3 runs to 17 residues. The variable domain in full, completed from reference TRBV28 and TRBJ1-3, reads DVKVTQSSRYLVKRTGEKVFLECVQDMDHENMFWYRQDPGLGLRLIYFSYDVKMKEKGDIPEGYSVSREKKERFSLILESASTNQTSMYLCASSSAGDPLARNTIYFGEGSWLTVV.

Points on this clone: At one end the junction does not follow the germline gene, possibly because of a read error. J is TRBJ1-3 and V is TRBV20-1; 7 positions match TRBD1. CDR1 is DFQATT and CDR2 is SNEGSKA in the germline V gene (reference sequence). This CDR3 has 11 amino acids. The CDR3 spells CSAYNRGLYTF. In DNA, the CDR3 is TGCAGTGCTTATAACAGGGGACTTTATACTTTT.

The rearrangement uses TRBV12-5 and TRBJ1-1; 10 bases fit TRBD1. The V gene's germline CDR1 is LGHNT and CDR2 FRNRAP. Trimming removed 1 base from V and 2 bases from J; junction bases left unmatched: 19. The CDR3 contains 21 residues. The CDR3 sequence is CASGLDPRDRGLKLKNTEAFF. In nucleotides, the CDR3 is TGTGCTAGTGGTTTGGACCCCCGTGACAGGGGGCTAAAGTTAAAAAACACTGAAGCTTTCTTT. The full variable domain, rest sourced from reference TRBV12-5 and TRBJ1-1, is DARVTQTPRHKVTEMGQEVTMRCQPILGHNTVFWYRQTMMQGLELLAYFRNRAPLDDSGMPKDRFSAEMPDATLATLKIQPSEPRDSAVYFCASGLDPRDRGLKLKNTEAFFGQGTRLTVV.

The J gene is TRBJ2-1, the V gene TRBV4-1; 9 nucleotides match TRBD1. The V gene's germline CDR1 is MGHRA and CDR2 YSYEKL. J was trimmed by 8 bases and V by 3 bases; bases with no gene match: 11. The CDR3 extends over 16 amino acids. This CDR3 reads CASSQTGTGIQDEQFF. As DNA, the CDR3 is TGCGCCAGCAGCCAGACCGGGACAGGGATACAGGATGAGCAGTTCTTC.

The V gene is TRBV29-1, the J gene TRBJ2-7; no clear D gene. V lost 5 bases, J lost 3 bases, and 14 bases lay in between. In germline, CDR1 is SQVTM, CDR2 ANQGSEA. CDR3 size: 13 residues. CDR3 sequence (DNA): TGCAGCGTTCGCCTGCCCGACCGCTACGAGCAGTACTTC. Its translation: CSVRLPDRYEQYF.

The rearrangement links TRBV2 to TRBJ1-1; TRBD1 might be the D (6 bases). Trimming pared 6 bases from V and 7 bases from J, leaving 9 bases between. From germline, CDR1 is SNHLY and CDR2 FYNNEI. The CDR3 has 11 residues. The chain's CDR3 is CASRQDSEAFF. In DNA, the CDR3 is TGTGCCAGCAGGCAGGACAGTGAAGCTTTCTTT.

The chain joins TRBV9 to TRBJ2-2, with D unresolved. The germline gives CDR1 SGDLS, CDR2 YYNGEE. CDR3 length: 14 residues. Trimming took 0 bases from V and 4 from J, leaving 7 bases between them. CDR3 bases: TGTGCCAGCAGCGTAGGTCCGGCCACCGGGGAGCTGTTTTTT. Its protein is CASSVGPATGELFF.

The gene calls are TRBV6-5 and TRBJ2-1; 9 bases line up with TRBD1. V shed 2 bases and J 5 bases; nucleotides not matched to a gene: 7. Germline V lookup: CDR1 MNHEY, CDR2 SVGAGI. The CDR3 runs to 16 residues. CDR3 nucleotide sequence: TGTGCCAGCAGTTACCTGGGGGACAGGGAGGACAATGAGCAGTTCTTC. Translation gives CASSYLGDREDNEQFF.

This chain connects TRBV4-1 to TRBJ2-5, with 8 bases that match TRBD2. This CDR3 spans 18 amino acids. The V gene's germline CDR1 is MGHRA and CDR2 YSYEKL. V gave up 1 base and J gave up 5 bases; unmatched junction bases: 15. The CDR3 loop is CASSQVSSGSFFTETQYF. The CDR3 bases are TGCGCCAGCAGCCAAGTGTCCAGCGGGAGTTTTTTCACGGAGACCCAGTACTTC.

Worth noting for this clone: The same CDR3 also results from other DNA sequences found in this sample. This chain connects TRBV7-2 to TRBJ2-3; 16 bases align to TRBD2. The CDR3 is 16 amino acids. Germline V gene sequence: CDR1 SGHTA, CDR2 FQGNSA. V lost 5 bases to trimming and J lost 3 bases; unmatched junction nucleotides: 2. CDR3 DNA: TGTGCCAGCAGCCAGGGACTAGCGGGAGGGACAGATACGCAGTATTTT. Translating gives CASSQGLAGGTDTQYF. The whole variable domain, remainder taken from reference TRBV7-2 and TRBJ2-3, is GAGVSQSPSNKVTEKGKDVELRCDPISGHTALYWYRQSLGQGLEFLIYFQGNSAPDKSGLPSDRFSAERTGGSVSTLTIQRTQQEDSAVYLCASSQGLAGGTDTQYFGPGTRLTVL.

V and J are TRBV5-4 and TRBJ2-3; 14 bases agree with TRBD2. From germline, CDR1 is SGHNT and CDR2 YYREEE (reference sequence). The CDR3 has 16 residues. The V gene end was trimmed by 5 bases and the J gene end by 5 bases; junction bases not matched to a gene: 7. The CDR3 nucleotides are TGTGCCAGCAGGGCGGGACTAGCGGGAGTCGGAGATACGCAGTATTTT. This translates into CASRAGLAGVGDTQYF.

This rearrangement joins TRBV30 to TRBJ2-5, with 8 bases matching TRBD1. CDR3 length: 13 amino acids. V shed 1 base, J shed 5 bases, and the junction held 3 bases outside the gene matches. Germline CDR1 GTSNPN, CDR2 SVGIG (reference sequence). This CDR3 is CAWSGDRKETQYF. Here the CDR3 DNA reads TGTGCCTGGAGTGGGGACAGGAAGGAGACCCAGTACTTC.

This rearrangement joins TRBV18 to TRBJ2-7; D gene ambiguous. CDR1 and CDR2 from the germline V gene are KGHSH and LQKENI. Trimming removed 5 bases at V and 3 bases at J, with 17 bases between. The CDR3 runs 15 residues. CDR3 sequence: CASSSSTGSFYEQYF. The CDR3 DNA sequence: TGTGCCAGCTCATCAAGCACCGGGTCCTTCTACGAGCAGTACTTC. The full variable domain, in which reference TRBV18 and TRBJ2-7 provide the parts outside the CDR3, is NAGVMQNPRHLVRRRGQEARLRCSPMKGHSHVYWYRQLPEEGLKFMVYLQKENIIDESGMPKERFSAEFPKEGPSILRIQQVVRGDSAAYFCASSSSTGSFYEQYFGPGTRLTVT.

Details on this clone: Other DNA sequences in this sample translate to the same CDR3. The chain employs TRBV19 and TRBJ1-4; TRBD1 agrees at 7 bases. The J segment lost 5 bases and the V segment lost 2 bases, leaving 2 bases of the junction unmatched. The CDR3 extends over 14 amino acids. Looked up from germline, CDR1 is LNHDA and CDR2 is SQIVND (reference sequence). The CDR3 nucleotides read TGTGCCAGTAGTATACAGGGGGGCAATGAAAAACTGTTTTTT. It is translated as CASSIQGGNEKLFF.

This clone has a single count. V is TRBV5-6 and J is TRBJ2-1; 7 bases align to TRBD2. Germline V gene sequence: CDR1 SGHDT, CDR2 YYEEEE. CDR3 length equals 16 residues. J gave up 5 bases and V 4 bases, and 12 bases lay outside the gene matches. The CDR3 nucleotides read TGTGCCAGCAGCGCCCAGATAGCGGGTCCTAACAATGAGCAGTTCTTC. This encodes CASSAQIAGPNNEQFF.

This clone appeared a single time. The V gene is TRBV11-2, the J gene TRBJ1-1, with 7 bases aligning to TRBD1. Germline V CDR1 and CDR2: SGHAT, FQNNGV. This CDR3 comprises 15 residues. J was trimmed by 5 bases and V by 2 bases; bases with no gene match: 8. CDR3 loop: CASSLPNRGWTEAFF. The CDR3 coding sequence is TGTGCCAGCAGCTTACCTAACAGGGGATGGACTGAAGCTTTCTTT.

In its sample, this clone was seen once. V is TRBV7-8 and J is TRBJ1-5; D ambiguous. Germline V gene lookup returns CDR1 SGHVS and CDR2 FQNEAQ. V lost 5 bases to trimming and J lost 9 bases, with 17 bases between them. The CDR3 is made up of 14 amino acids. The CDR3 nucleotides are TGTGCCAGCAGCCTTCGGGAGGAGGGTCGGCCCCAGCATTTT. Its protein product is CASSLREEGRPQHF. The full variable domain, in which reference TRBV7-8 and TRBJ1-5 provide the parts outside the CDR3, is GAGVSQSPRYKVAKRGQDVALRCDPISGHVSLFWYQQALGQGPEFLTYFQNEAQLDKSGLPSDRFFAERPEGSVSTLKIQRTQQEDSAVYLCASSLREEGRPQHFGDGTRLSIL.

The chain is built from TRBV7-3 and TRBJ1-5; D unclear. Germline CDR1 SGHTA, CDR2 FQGTGA. V was cut by 5 bases and J by 1 base, with 9 bases left in between. This CDR3 has 14 residues. The CDR3 here is CASSRRLSNQPQHF. DNA of the CDR3: TGTGCCAGCAGCCGTAGGTTGAGCAATCAGCCCCAGCATTTT.

J is TRBJ1-5 and V is TRBV6-1; unclear D gene. Deletions cut 6 bases from V and 11 bases from J, with 23 bases between. The germline V gene has CDR1 MNHNS and CDR2 SASEGT. This CDR3 has 15 residues. CDR3 amino acids: CASRETPGISWAQHF. CDR3 nucleotides: TGTGCCAGCAGAGAAACACCGGGGATCAGCTGGGCCCAGCATTTT.